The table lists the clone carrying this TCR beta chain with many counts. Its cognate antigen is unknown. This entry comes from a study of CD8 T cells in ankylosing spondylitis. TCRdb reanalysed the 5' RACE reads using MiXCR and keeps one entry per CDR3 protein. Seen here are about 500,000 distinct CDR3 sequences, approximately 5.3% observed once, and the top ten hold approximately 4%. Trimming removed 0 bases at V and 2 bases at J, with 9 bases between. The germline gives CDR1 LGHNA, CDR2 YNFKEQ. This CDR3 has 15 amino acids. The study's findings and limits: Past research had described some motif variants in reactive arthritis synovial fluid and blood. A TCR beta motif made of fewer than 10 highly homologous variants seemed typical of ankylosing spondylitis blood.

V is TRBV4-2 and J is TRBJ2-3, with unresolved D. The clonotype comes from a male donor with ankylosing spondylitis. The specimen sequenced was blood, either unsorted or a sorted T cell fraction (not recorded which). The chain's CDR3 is CASSQEWIPTDTQYF. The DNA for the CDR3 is TGTGCCAGCAGCCAAGAGTGGATTCCCACAGATACGCAGTATTTT.